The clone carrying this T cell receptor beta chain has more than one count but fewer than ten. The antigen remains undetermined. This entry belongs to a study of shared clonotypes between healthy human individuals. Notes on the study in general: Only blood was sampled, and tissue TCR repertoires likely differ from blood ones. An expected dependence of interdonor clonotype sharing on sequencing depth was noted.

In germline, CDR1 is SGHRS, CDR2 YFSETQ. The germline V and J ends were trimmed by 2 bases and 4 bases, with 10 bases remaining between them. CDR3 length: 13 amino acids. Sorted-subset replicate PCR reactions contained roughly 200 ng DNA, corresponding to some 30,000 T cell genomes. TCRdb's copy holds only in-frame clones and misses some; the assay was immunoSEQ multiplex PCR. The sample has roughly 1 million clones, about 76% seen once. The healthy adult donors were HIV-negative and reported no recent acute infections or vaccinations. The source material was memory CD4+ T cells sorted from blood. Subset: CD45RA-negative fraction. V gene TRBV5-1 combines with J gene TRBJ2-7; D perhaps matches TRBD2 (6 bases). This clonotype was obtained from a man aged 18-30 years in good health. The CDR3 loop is CASSFGREYEQYF. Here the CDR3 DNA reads TGCGCCAGCAGCTTCGGGCGGGAATACGAGCAGTACTTC. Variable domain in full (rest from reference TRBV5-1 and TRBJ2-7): KAGVTQTPRYLIKTRGQQVTLSCSPISGHRSVSWYQQTPGQGLQFLFEYFSETQRNKGNFPGRFSGRQFSNSRSEMNVSTLELGDSALYLCASSFGREYEQYFGPGTRLTVT.